The TCR beta chain described here comes from a study of blood T cell repertoires in COVID-19. For the study at large: Collection of acute and convalescent COVID-19 samples took place in the United States, Italy and Spain. From T cells, B-cell-depleted T cells, or PBMCs came the material, which was cDNA or gDNA.

Authors' methods: Estimated nucleated cell counts came from reference gene primer amplification. Repertoires were generated with immunoSEQ multiplex PCR, while TCRdb's copy carries only in-frame clones and drops some. The V and J calls and clone size are taken from that table; D and trimming were inferred from the DNA. The data show approximately 250,000 clones, with 83% seen just once and around 5.5% held by the top ten. This clonotype was sampled from a human donor in a cohort sampled during active COVID-19. The sample was peripheral blood.

The CDR3 spells CASSDGRGIDTQYF. CDR3 sequence (DNA): TGTGCCAGCAGTGATGGTCGGGGGATAGATACGCAGTATTTT. V and J are TRBV6-1 and TRBJ2-3; weak D call: TRBD2 (6 bases). The CDR3 totals 14 residues. Trimming left V 3 bases short and J 5 bases short, with 12 bases between. In germline, CDR1 is MNHNS, CDR2 SASEGT.